This TCR beta chain was identified in a study of T-cell reconstitution after alpha-beta-depleted transplantation in children. The germline V gene encodes CDR1 KGHSH and CDR2 LQKENI. The ends were cut back, 2 bases at V and 0 bases at J, with 10 bases in the middle. The CDR3 consists of 16 residues. TCRbeta library preparation incorporated unique molecular identifiers. TCRdb used MiXCR to reprocess the PCR reads, holding one entry per CDR3 protein. The sample holds 200,000 to 300,000 distinct CDR3 sequences, roughly a quarter seen once. The clonotype was recovered from a girl aged 2 to 10 with Fanconi anemia, due to receive a stem cell transplant. The gene calls are TRBV18 and TRBJ2-2, with D maybe TRBD2 (6 bases). The material sequenced was PBMCs, taken before TCRalphabeta/CD19-depleted stem cell transplant. CDR3 sequence (DNA): TGTGCCAGCTCACCAACGGGGACTGCGAACACCGGGGAGCTGTTTTTT. Translating gives CASSPTGTANTGELFF.